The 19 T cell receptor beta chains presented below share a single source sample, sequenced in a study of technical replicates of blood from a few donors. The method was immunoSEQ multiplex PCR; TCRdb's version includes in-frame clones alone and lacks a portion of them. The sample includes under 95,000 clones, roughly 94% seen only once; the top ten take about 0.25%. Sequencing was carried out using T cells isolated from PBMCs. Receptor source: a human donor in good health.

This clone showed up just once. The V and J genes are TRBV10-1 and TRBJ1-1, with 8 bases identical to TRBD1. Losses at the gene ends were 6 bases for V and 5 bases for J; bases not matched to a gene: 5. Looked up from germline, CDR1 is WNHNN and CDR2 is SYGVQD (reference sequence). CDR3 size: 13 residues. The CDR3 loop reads CASRGQAGTEAFF. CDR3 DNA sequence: TGCGCCAGCAGGGGACAGGCGGGAACTGAAGCTTTCTTT.

This CDR3 reads CASSYLGADGANVLTF. CDR3 bases: TGTGCCAGCAGTTACCTGGGGGCAGACGGGGCCAACGTCCTGACTTTC. The chain couples TRBV6-6 to TRBJ2-6, with D tentatively TRBD1 (6 bases). The germline gives CDR1 MNHNY, CDR2 SVGAGI (reference sequence). The CDR3 has 16 residues. The V end was cut by 2 bases, the J end by 4 bases, with 12 bases between.

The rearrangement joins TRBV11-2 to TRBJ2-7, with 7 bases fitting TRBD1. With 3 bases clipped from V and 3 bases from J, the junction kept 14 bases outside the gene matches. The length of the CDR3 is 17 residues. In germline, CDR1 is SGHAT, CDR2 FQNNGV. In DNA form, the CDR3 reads TGTGCCAGCAGCTTTAGTGGCACCGAGACAGGGTTCTACGAGCAGTACTTC. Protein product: CASSFSGTETGFYEQYF.

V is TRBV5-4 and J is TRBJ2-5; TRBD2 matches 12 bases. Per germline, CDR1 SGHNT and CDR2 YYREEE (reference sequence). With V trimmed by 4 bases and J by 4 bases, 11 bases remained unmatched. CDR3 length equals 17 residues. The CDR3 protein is CASSPGVGLAGSETQYF. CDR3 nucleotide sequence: TGTGCCAGCAGCCCCGGGGTGGGACTAGCGGGTTCAGAGACCCAGTACTTC.

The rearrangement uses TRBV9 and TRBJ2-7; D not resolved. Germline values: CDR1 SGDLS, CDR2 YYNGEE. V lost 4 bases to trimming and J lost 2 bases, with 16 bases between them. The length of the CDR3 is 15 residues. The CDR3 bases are TGTGCCAGCAGCCTTACTCCGCTCCTAACCTACGAGCAGTACTTC. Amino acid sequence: CASSLTPLLTYEQYF.

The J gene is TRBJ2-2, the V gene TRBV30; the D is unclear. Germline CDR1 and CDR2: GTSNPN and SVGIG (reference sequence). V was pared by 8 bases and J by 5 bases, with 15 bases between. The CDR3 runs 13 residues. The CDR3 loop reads CAGLVWLTGELFF. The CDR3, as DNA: TGTGCCGGCCTAGTTTGGCTGACCGGGGAGCTGTTTTTT.

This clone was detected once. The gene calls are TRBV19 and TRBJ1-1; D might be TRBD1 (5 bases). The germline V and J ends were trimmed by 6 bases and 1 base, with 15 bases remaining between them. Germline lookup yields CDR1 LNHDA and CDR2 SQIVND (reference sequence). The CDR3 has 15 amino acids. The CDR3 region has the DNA TGTGCCAGTAGAAACAGACAGAGACCGAACACTGAAGCTTTCTTT. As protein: CASRNRQRPNTEAFF.

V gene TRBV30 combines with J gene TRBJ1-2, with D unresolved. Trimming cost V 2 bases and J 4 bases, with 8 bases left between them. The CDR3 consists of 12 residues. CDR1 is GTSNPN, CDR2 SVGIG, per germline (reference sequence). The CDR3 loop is CAWSREFYGYTF. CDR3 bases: TGTGCCTGGAGTAGAGAGTTCTATGGCTACACCTTC.

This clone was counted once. The chain's CDR3 is CASSRDTSYNEQFF. The CDR3 DNA follows: TGTGCCAGCAGCAGGGACACCTCCTACAATGAGCAGTTCTTC. The gene calls are TRBV7-6 and TRBJ2-1; possible D gene TRBD1, 6 bases. There are 14 residues in the CDR3. Germline V gene lookup returns CDR1 SGHVS and CDR2 FNYEAQ. V shed 5 bases and J shed 0 bases, with 8 bases lying between them. Full variable domain (missing parts from reference TRBV7-6 and TRBJ2-1): GAGVSQSPRYKVTKRGQDVALRCDPISGHVSLYWYRQALGQGPEFLTYFNYEAQQDKSGLPNDRFSAERPEGSISTLTIQRTEQRDSAMYRCASSRDTSYNEQFFGPGTRLTVL.

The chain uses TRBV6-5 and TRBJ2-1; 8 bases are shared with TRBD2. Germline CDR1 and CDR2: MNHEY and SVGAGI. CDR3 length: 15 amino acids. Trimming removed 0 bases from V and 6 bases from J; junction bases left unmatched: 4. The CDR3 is CASSYSLAETNEQFF. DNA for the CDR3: TGTGCCAGCAGTTACTCACTAGCGGAGACCAATGAGCAGTTCTTC.

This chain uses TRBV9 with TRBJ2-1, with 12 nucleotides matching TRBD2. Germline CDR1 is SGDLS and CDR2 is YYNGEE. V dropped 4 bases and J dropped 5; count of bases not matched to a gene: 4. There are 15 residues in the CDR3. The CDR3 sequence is CASSRTSGAHNEQFF. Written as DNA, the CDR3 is TGTGCCAGCAGCAGGACTAGCGGGGCCCACAATGAGCAGTTCTTC.

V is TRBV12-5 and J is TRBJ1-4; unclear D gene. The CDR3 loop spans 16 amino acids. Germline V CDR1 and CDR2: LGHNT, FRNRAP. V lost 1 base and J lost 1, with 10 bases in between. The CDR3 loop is CASGLGHPGTNEKLFF. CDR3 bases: TGTGCTAGTGGTTTGGGACACCCTGGAACTAATGAAAAACTGTTTTTT.

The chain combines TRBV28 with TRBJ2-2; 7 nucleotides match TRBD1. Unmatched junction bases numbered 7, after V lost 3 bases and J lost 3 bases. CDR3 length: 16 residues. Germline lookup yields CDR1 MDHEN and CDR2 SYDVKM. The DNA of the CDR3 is TGTGCCAGCAGTTTCTGGGGAACAGGGGACACCGGGGAGCTGTTTTTT. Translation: CASSFWGTGDTGELFF.

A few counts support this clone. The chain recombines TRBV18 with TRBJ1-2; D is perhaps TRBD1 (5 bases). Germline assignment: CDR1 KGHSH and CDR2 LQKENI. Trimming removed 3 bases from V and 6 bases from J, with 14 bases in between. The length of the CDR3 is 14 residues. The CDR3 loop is CASSPDAGINGYTF. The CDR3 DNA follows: TGTGCCAGCTCACCTGATGCAGGGATAAATGGCTACACCTTC.

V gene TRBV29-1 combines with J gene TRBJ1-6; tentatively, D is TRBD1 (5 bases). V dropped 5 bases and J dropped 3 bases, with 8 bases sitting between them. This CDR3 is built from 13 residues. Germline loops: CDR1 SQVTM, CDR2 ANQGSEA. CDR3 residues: CSVIDSYNSPLHF. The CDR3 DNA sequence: TGCAGCGTTATCGACAGCTATAATTCACCCCTCCACTTT.

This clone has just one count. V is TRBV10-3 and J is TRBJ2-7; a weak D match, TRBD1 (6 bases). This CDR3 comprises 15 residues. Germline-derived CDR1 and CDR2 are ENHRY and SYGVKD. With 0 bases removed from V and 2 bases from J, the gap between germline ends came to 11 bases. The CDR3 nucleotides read TGTGCCATCAGTGAGTCACAGGGCCGGCCCTACGAGCAGTACTTC. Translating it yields CAISESQGRPYEQYF.

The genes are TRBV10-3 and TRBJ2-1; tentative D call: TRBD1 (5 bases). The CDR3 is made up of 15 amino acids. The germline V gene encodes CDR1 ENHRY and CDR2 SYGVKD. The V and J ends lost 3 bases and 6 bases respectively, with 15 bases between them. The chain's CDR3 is CAISDPRAQGNEQFF. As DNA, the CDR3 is TGTGCCATCAGTGATCCCCGGGCTCAGGGCAATGAGCAGTTCTTC.

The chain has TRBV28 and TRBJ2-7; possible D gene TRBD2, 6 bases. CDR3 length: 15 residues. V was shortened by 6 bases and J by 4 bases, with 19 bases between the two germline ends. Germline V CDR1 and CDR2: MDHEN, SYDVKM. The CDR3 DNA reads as TGTGCCAGCAGCCCCCCATTAGCGGCGGGGTACGAGCAGTACTTC. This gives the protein CASSPPLAAGYEQYF.

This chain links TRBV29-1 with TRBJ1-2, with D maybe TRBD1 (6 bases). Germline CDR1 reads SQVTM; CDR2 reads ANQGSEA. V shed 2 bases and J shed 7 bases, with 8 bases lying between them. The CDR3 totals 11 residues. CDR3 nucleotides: TGCAGCGTTGAAAGGGGGTCTGGCTACACCTTC. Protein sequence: CSVERGSGYTF.